One T cell receptor beta chain is described in this entry. Its antigen is unknown. The data were taken from a study of T cells in Graves' hyperthyroidism and ophthalmopathy. Overall study findings and caveats: The model identified upcoming ophthalmopathy a median 6.5 months ahead of onset. Expanded thyroid clonotypes (above 0.001) were mostly also found in blood.

Patients affected by ophthalmopathy presented a Clinical Activity Score of at least 3, a NOSPECS grade of at least 4, and disease duration below 3 months. Pregnant or lactating patients were excluded, as were those with uncontrolled infection or other autoimmune disease. TCR beta CDR3 regions were amplified from RNA transcripts. Primed by the HTBI set, a first-round RT-PCR was run on the TCR CDR3. TCRdb processed the multiplex PCR reads anew with MiXCR; each CDR3 protein has one entry. The repertoire includes about 260,000 distinct CDR3 sequences, about 15% of them detected once, and around 30% sits in the top ten. Trimming pared 8 bases from V and 0 bases from J, leaving 21 bases between. Germline CDR1 reads LNHDA; CDR2 reads SQIVND (reference sequence). This CDR3 has 17 amino acids.

The chain has TRBV19 and TRBJ2-3; the D is unclear. This receptor was identified in a young woman with Graves' ophthalmopathy. Sequencing input: blood. The CDR3 spells CASPPPRSSWSTDTQYF. DNA for the CDR3: TGTGCCAGTCCCCCCCCGCGCTCCTCGTGGAGCACAGATACGCAGTATTTT.